This T cell receptor beta chain was recorded in a study of cytomegalovirus exposure and HLA in healthy donors. The PCR contained 60 Vbeta and 13 Jbeta primers. Repertoires were generated with immunoSEQ multiplex PCR, while TCRdb's copy carries only in-frame clones and drops some. The sample lists roughly 120,000 clones, less than 75% occurring once. In germline, CDR1 is MDHEN, CDR2 SYDVKM. CDR3 length: 11 residues. This sequence originates from a woman between 40 and 50 years old in good health and CMV-seronegative. Sequenced: PBMCs. J is TRBJ2-7 and V is TRBV28; maybe TRBD2 (6 bases). The CDR3 coding sequence is TGTGTTTCGGGAGACCCCTACGAGCAGTACTTC. Translated: CVSGDPYEQYF.